This entry lists 4 T cell receptor beta chains sequenced from one sample in a study of cytomegalovirus exposure and HLA in healthy donors. Researchers ran the PCR with 60 Vbeta and 13 Jbeta primers. Here immunoSEQ multiplex PCR was the method, and the copy in TCRdb shows in-frame clones only, minus some. The sample has around 140,000 clones. Sequencing used PBMCs. All receptors derive from a young man in good health and CMV-seronegative.

A word on this clone: Other DNA sequences in the sample encode the same CDR3. The chain employs TRBV28 and TRBJ1-6; 8 bases are a match to TRBD1. V was pared by 5 bases and J by 10 bases, with 7 bases of the junction left unmatched. The CDR3 is 14 residues long. The germline gives CDR1 MDHEN, CDR2 SYDVKM. CDR3 in amino acids: CASSATGVGSPLHF. DNA for the CDR3: TGTGCCAGCAGTGCGACAGGGGTCGGGTCACCCCTCCACTTT. Together with reference TRBV28 and TRBJ1-6, the CDR3 gives the full variable domain: DVKVTQSSRYLVKRTGEKVFLECVQDMDHENMFWYRQDPGLGLRLIYFSYDVKMKEKGDIPEGYSVSREKKERFSLILESASTNQTSMYLCASSATGVGSPLHFGNGTRLTVT.

J is TRBJ2-1 and V is TRBV5-1, with 13 bases that match TRBD2. This CDR3 comprises 13 residues. Germline CDR1 reads SGHRS; CDR2 reads YFSETQ. V shed 4 bases, J shed 12 bases, and the junction held 4 bases outside the gene matches. CDR3 DNA: TGCGCCAGCAGCCCGGGACTAGCGGGAATGCAGTTCTTC. Amino acid sequence: CASSPGLAGMQFF.

The chain employs TRBV7-9 and TRBJ2-3; TRBD2 matches 10 bases. The CDR3 sequence is 14 residues long. Germline V gene lookup returns CDR1 SEHNR and CDR2 FQNEAQ (reference sequence). J lost 0 bases, V lost 8 bases, and 2 bases had no gene match. The CDR3 sequence: CASLAGESTDTQYF. The CDR3 bases are TGTGCCAGCCTAGCGGGAGAAAGCACAGATACGCAGTATTTT.

The chain carries TRBV7-6 and TRBJ2-5; D is uncertain. Germline CDR1 is SGHVS and CDR2 is FNYEAQ. The ends were cut back, 0 bases at V and 4 bases at J, with 12 bases in the middle. This CDR3 is built from 15 residues. CDR3 sequence (DNA): TGTGCCAGCAGCTTAGCGTCCGGTGTCCGAGAGACCCAGTACTTC. Translating gives CASSLASGVRETQYF.